The clone carrying this TCR beta chain was seen a handful of times. The antigen is unknown. The entry originates in a study of T cells after posttransplantation cyclophosphamide. Germline V gives CDR1 SGHTA, CDR2 FQGNSA. V was clipped by 2 bases and J by 3 bases; unmatched bases: 4. The CDR3 runs to 15 residues. This table comes from immunoSEQ multiplex PCR, and its TCRdb copy is limited to in-frame clones, with some not included. The table has 22,000 or so clones, 73% seen once. Study conclusions and caveats: After PTCy, TRB diversity resembled that of CNI/methotrexate controls.

The sequence derives from a woman between 55 and 75 years old in good health, CMV-negative, and a related stem cell transplant donor. The sequenced sample consisted of memory CD4+ T cells sorted from PBMCs. The chain is built from TRBV7-2 and TRBJ2-3, with 8 bases fitting TRBD1. CDR3 amino acids: CASSLYGQGTDTQYF. The CDR3 region has the DNA TGTGCCAGCAGCTTATATGGACAGGGTACAGATACGCAGTATTTT.